The subject of this entry is one T cell receptor (beta chain). Its matching antigen is unknown. Looked up from germline, CDR1 is MNHEY and CDR2 is SMNVEV (reference sequence). CDR3 length equals 14 residues. The J segment lost 12 bases and the V segment lost 5 bases, leaving 13 bases of the junction unmatched. These data are taken from a study of cytomegalovirus exposure and HLA in healthy donors. The wider study: Samples from HLA-typed donors yielded 85 million to 95 million unique TCRs in an early data release.

Primers: 60 Vbeta forward and 13 Jbeta reverse. Repertoires were generated with immunoSEQ multiplex PCR, while TCRdb's copy carries only in-frame clones and drops some. The sample has fewer than 150,000 clones, more than 70% seen once. Study-wide findings and caveats: The likely explanation for a cluster of highly shared sequence variants was sequencing artifact.

Sequenced sample: PBMCs. The receptor was isolated from a man aged 50-59 years in good health and CMV-seronegative. The V and J genes are TRBV27 and TRBJ2-1, with 7 bases identical to TRBD2. The CDR3 loop reads CASSAGLGILGQFF. The CDR3 nucleotides read TGTGCCAGCAGTGCAGGACTAGGCATACTGGGGCAGTTCTTC.